The source of this T cell receptor beta chain is a study of cytomegalovirus exposure and HLA in healthy donors. PCR amplification relied on 60 Vbeta primers (plus 13 Jbeta primers). Profiled with immunoSEQ multiplex PCR; TCRdb holds only in-frame clones, not every one. The sample records 150,000 to 200,000 clones, roughly three quarters being singletons. The material sequenced was PBMCs. This clonotype was sampled from a woman between 50 and 59 years old in good health and CMV-seronegative.

For the CDR3, the DNA is TGTGCCAGCAGCCCTCTTTTGGGCACTAGCACAGATACGCAGTATTTT. Amino acid sequence: CASSPLLGTSTDTQYF. V usage is TRBV9 and J usage is TRBJ2-3; D is uncertain. The V gene lost 4 bases and the J gene lost 0 bases, with 15 bases spanning the gap. The CDR3 runs 16 residues. Germline CDR1 and CDR2: SGDLS and YYNGEE. Using reference TRBV9 and TRBJ2-3 for the parts outside the CDR3, the full variable domain is DSGVTQTPKHLITATGQRVTLRCSPRSGDLSVYWYQQSLDQGLQFLIQYYNGEERAKGNILERFSAQQFPDLHSELNLSSLELGDSALYFCASSPLLGTSTDTQYFGPGTRLTVL.